The entry that follows covers one T cell receptor (beta chain) sequence. Its antigen is not yet known. No much larger clone exists at a distance of one base, and base qualities are not known. This sample was included in a study of T cell changes during pregnancy in multiple sclerosis (dated by TCRdb to between 2019 and 2020). General notes on the study: Changes in the T cell repertoire over the course of pregnancy were examined in this study in women with multiple sclerosis.

The library was made by the immunoSEQ multiplex PCR assay. This immuneACCESS table, as held by TCRdb, lists in-frame sequences with V and J called but not all clones. Of the missing ones, under half trace to an unresolved V gene in checked studies; the others have no known cause. The sample table lists around 96,000 clones, 90% to 95% of them with a count of one. About 2.4% of the sample is taken by the ten largest. The CDR3 holds 20 amino acids from the cysteine to the phenylalanine. Kept here is only the CDR3 DNA, which spans 60 bases and is read in frame from base 1. At the junction V is shortened by 2 bases and J by 0 bases; bases outside the gene matches: 9. Sequences MGHRA (CDR1) and YSYEKL (CDR2) are obtained from the germline V gene.

This TCR came from a female donor with multiple sclerosis, enrolled in a pregnancy study. Recombination joined TRBV4-1 with TRBJ2-1, and 14 junction bases match TRBD2. Here the sequenced sample was peripheral blood, taken in the third trimester of pregnancy. The CDR3 region has the sequence CASSQIPGLAGESSYNEQFF. DNA sequence: TGCGCCAGCAGCCAAATACCGGGACTAGCGGGAGAGAGCTCCTACAATGAGCAGTTCTTC.